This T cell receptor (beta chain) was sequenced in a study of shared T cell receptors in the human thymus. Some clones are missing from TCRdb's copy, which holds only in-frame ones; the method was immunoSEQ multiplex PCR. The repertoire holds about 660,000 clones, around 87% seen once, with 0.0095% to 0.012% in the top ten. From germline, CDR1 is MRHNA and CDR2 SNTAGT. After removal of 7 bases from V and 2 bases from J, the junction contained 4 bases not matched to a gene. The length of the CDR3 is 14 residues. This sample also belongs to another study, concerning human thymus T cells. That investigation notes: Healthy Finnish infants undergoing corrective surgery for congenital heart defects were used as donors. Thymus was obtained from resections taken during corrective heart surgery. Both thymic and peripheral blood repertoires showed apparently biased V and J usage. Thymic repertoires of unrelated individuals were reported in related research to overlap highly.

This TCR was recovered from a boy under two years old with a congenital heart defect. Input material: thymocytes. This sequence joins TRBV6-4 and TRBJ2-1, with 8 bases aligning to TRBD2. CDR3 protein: CASKAGETYNEQFF. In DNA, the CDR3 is TGTGCCAGCAAAGCGGGAGAGACCTACAATGAGCAGTTCTTC.